A selection of T cell receptor beta chains follows, all from one sample in a study of T cell responses to AZD1222 COVID-19 vaccine. Assay: immunoSEQ multiplex PCR; the TCRdb copy retains only in-frame clones and omits some. This sample has roughly 120,000 clones, with roughly nine tenths found just once. Source: peripheral blood, taken on day 0 of AZD1222 vaccination. Every receptor here comes from an adult in good health. Both conserved end residues are part of each CDR3. Fields, in order: V gene, D gene, J gene, clone size, CDR3 DNA, CDR3 protein. A D gene is named only where the DNA matches it firmly. The listing skips clone size in some rows; elsewhere it reads once, few, many or a size class.

TRBV7-8	.	TRBJ1-1	.	TGTGCCAGCAGCTTAAGGGCAACGCAGGGGAACACTGAAGCTTTCTTT	CASSLRATQGNTEAFF
TRBV6-5	.	TRBJ1-1	once	TGTGCCAGCACCAACGGGGGACAAAAAGCTTTCTTT	CASTNGGQKAFF
TRBV24-1	.	TRBJ2-5	.	TGTGCCACCAGTGACTCGTACCAAGAGACCCAGTACTTC	CATSDSYQETQYF
TRBV18	.	TRBJ1-4	.	TGTGCCAGCTCACCCGAGACAGGTTCTTCCACGAGTGGAAAACTGTTTTTT	CASSPETGSSTSGKLFF
TRBV7-9	.	TRBJ1-5	.	TGTGCCAGCACACGGGGGGTCGATCAGCCCCAGCATTTT	CASTRGVDQPQHF
TRBV6-5	.	TRBJ1-4	once	TGTGCCAGCAGTTACTCGAGGGTAACTAATGAAAAACTGTTTTTT	CASSYSRVTNEKLFF
TRBV27	.	TRBJ2-7	.	TGTGCCAGCAGTCGGCAGGGCTCTTTGGGGTACGAGCAGTACTTC	CASSRQGSLGYEQYF
TRBV6-5	.	TRBJ2-7	few	TGTGCCAGCAGCCACTCATACGAGCAGTACTTC	CASSHSYEQYF
TRBV7-3	.	TRBJ1-1	.	TGTGCCAGCAGCTTGCAGGGCGGGAACACTGAAGCTTTCTTT	CASSLQGGNTEAFF
TRBV19	.	TRBJ1-1	once	TGTGCCAGTAGTTCCACGACACTCATCCCCGAAGCTTTCTTT	CASSSTTLIPEAFF
TRBV7-9	.	TRBJ1-2	.	TGTGCCAGCAGCCAGACCGAGAACTATGGCTACACCTTC	CASSQTENYGYTF
TRBV6-5	TRBD1	TRBJ1-6	.	TGTGCCAGCAACCCCACAGGGGGCGCAACTCCCCTCCACTTT	CASNPTGGATPLHF
TRBV30	.	TRBJ2-1	.	TGTGCCTGGGAAAGCGGAACTTGGAATGAGCAGTTCTTC	CAWESGTWNEQFF
TRBV6-5	TRBD1	TRBJ1-2	.	TGTGCCAGCAGTTCCCCGGGACAGGGGTATGGCTACACCTTC	CASSSPGQGYGYTF
TRBV6-5	.	TRBJ1-4	.	TGTGCCAGCAGTTACTCTTGGAGTAGAGTGGAAAAACTGTTTTTT	CASSYSWSRVEKLFF
TRBV14	.	TRBJ1-3	few	TGTGCCAGCAGCCAGCAGGGTGTCGCGGGAAACACCATATATTTT	CASSQQGVAGNTIYF
TRBV29-1	.	TRBJ1-1	.	TGCAGCGTTCTACAACAGGGGAACACTGAAGCTTTCTTT	CSVLQQGNTEAFF
TRBV20-1	.	TRBJ2-7	.	TGCAGTGCTAGTAAACGGACTACCCTTTACGAGCAGTACTTC	CSASKRTTLYEQYF
TRBV7-9	TRBD2	TRBJ2-7	.	TGTGCCAGCAGCGAGGGGACTAGCGGCTACGAGCAGTACTTC	CASSEGTSGYEQYF
TRBV7-2	TRBD1	TRBJ1-2	.	TGTGCCAGCAGCGCGGTGGCAGGGGGCAGAATCTATGGCTACACCTTC	CASSAVAGGRIYGYTF
TRBV29-1	.	TRBJ2-5	once	TGCAGCGTTGAGGTGGGGGAGACCCAGTACTTC	CSVEVGETQYF
TRBV25-1	.	TRBJ2-7	.	TGTGCCAGCAGTGAGCCGGGAAGCTACGGCGAGCAGTACTTC	CASSEPGSYGEQYF
TRBV4-1	.	TRBJ1-5	.	TGCGCCAGCAGCCGAAGAGAGGATCAGCCCCAGCATTTT	CASSRREDQPQHF